This entry lists 6 T cell receptor beta chains sequenced from one sample in a study of glioma-infiltrating T cells. Amplification of TCR alpha and beta CDR3 regions from RNA used iRepertoire nested multiplex PCR. TCRdb ran MiXCR on the multiplex PCR reads and lists one entry per CDR3 protein. The data hold about 140,000 distinct CDR3 sequences, with about two fifths observed a single time. Sequencing was carried out using glioma tissue, nonneoplastic brain tissue, or PBMCs (not recorded which). The source is a human donor with low-grade glioma or glioblastoma, undergoing nonglioma brain surgery, or in good health (not recorded which).

CDR3: CASSPLGLASNEQFF. The DNA for the CDR3 is TGTGCCAGCAGTCCCCTGGGACTAGCCAGCAATGAGCAGTTCTTC. The V gene is TRBV27, the J gene TRBJ2-1; 9 bases line up with TRBD2. The CDR3 has 15 amino acids. The germline CDR1 and CDR2 sequences are MNHEY and SMNVEV (reference sequence). With 5 bases clipped from V and 6 bases from J, the junction kept 8 bases outside the gene matches.

The J gene is TRBJ1-1, the V gene TRBV6-6; D uncertain. Germline assignment: CDR1 MNHNY and CDR2 SVGAGI (reference sequence). The germline V and J ends were trimmed by 0 bases and 0 bases, with 8 bases remaining between them. The CDR3 extends over 15 amino acids. DNA for the CDR3: TGTGCCAGCAGTTACTCGCTGACACTGAACACTGAAGCTTTCTTT. It yields the protein CASSYSLTLNTEAFF.

Only a few counts were recorded for this clonotype. V gene TRBV4-1 combines with J gene TRBJ2-5; D not certain. There are 13 residues in the CDR3. The germline V gene has CDR1 MGHRA and CDR2 YSYEKL. Trimming cost V 3 bases and J 5 bases, with 10 bases left between them. CDR3: CASSHFVEETQYF. The DNA of the CDR3 is TGCGCCAGCAGCCATTTCGTGGAGGAGACCCAGTACTTC.

This clonotype was seen more than once but under ten times. The chain recombines TRBV7-2 with TRBJ1-2; possibly TRBD1 for D (5 bases). CDR1 is SGHTA, CDR2 FQGNSA, per germline. This CDR3 region has 16 residues. V lost 3 bases and J 2 bases, leaving 16 bases between the germline ends. The CDR3 nucleotides read TGTGCCAGCAGCTTTCCGAGACAGATGGGAAACTATGGCTACACCTTC. It is translated as CASSFPRQMGNYGYTF.

The gene calls are TRBV20-1 and TRBJ2-1, with D possibly TRBD2 on 5 matching bases. V lost 3 bases and J 7 bases, leaving 10 bases between the germline ends. This CDR3 has 12 amino acids. The germline CDR1 and CDR2 sequences are DFQATT and SNEGSKA (reference sequence). The CDR3 loop is CSASPSINEQFF. The CDR3 coding sequence is TGCAGTGCTAGTCCTAGCATAAATGAGCAGTTCTTC.

This clonotype was recorded once. The chain couples TRBV6-1 to TRBJ2-2, with D unresolved. Trimming pared 6 bases from V and 6 bases from J, leaving 8 bases between. The CDR3 is 12 amino acids. Germline V CDR1 and CDR2: MNHNS, SASEGT. The CDR3 DNA is TGTGCCAGCAGCGGAAGCGCCGGGGAGCTGTTTTTT. It yields the protein CASSGSAGELFF.